This T cell receptor (beta chain) was obtained from a study of neurological immune-mediated disorders. Described time point: longitudinal time-point 3. Overall study results and limits: Expanded clones shared no identical CDR3 amino acid sequences across subjects, which suggested private TCR-beta repertoires in all groups.

TCRdb reprocessed the 5' RACE reads via MiXCR and lists one record per CDR3 protein. The sample records roughly 50,000 distinct CDR3 sequences, approximately 12% being singletons. The sample holds many counts of this clonotype. The antigen remains unidentified. V was cut by 1 base and J by 0 bases, with 13 bases left in between. Per the germline V gene, CDR1 is LGHNA and CDR2 is YSLEER. The CDR3 sequence is 17 residues long. The gene calls are TRBV4-3 and TRBJ2-1; D unresolved. Sequences were obtained from PBMCs. The source is a male donor with HTLV-1-associated myelopathy (HAM/TSP). DNA for the CDR3: TGCGCCAGCAGCCAAGGATTGGAATCGAGCTCCTACAATGAGCAGTTCTTC. Protein product: CASSQGLESSSYNEQFF.